A selection of T cell receptor beta chains follows, all from one sample in a study of blood T cell repertoires in COVID-19. Data came from immunoSEQ multiplex PCR; TCRdb stores just in-frame clones and leaves some out. Counted here are 55,000 to 80,000 clones, roughly 89% occurring once; the ten biggest clones make up around 9%. Input material: peripheral blood. The origin of the receptors is a man older than 75 with acute or convalescent COVID-19. The conserved cysteine and the conserved F or W are not part of the CDR3 here. Size values are once, few and many counts, or a class for expanded clones, and some rows have none.

TRBV18	TRBJ2-3	-	ASSPWATDTQY
TRBV4-1	TRBJ2-7	-	ASSQGLAGGPYEQY
TRBV5-1	TRBJ2-7	-	ASSGGLAGDYYEQY
TRBV2	TRBJ2-7	-	ASRGDYLLRMSSYEQY
TRBV5-1	TRBJ1-1	-	ASTSQGVNTEAF
TRBV19	TRBJ2-7	few	ASSQRGQGRPYEQY
TRBV9	TRBJ1-1	-	ASSPRQGTNTEAF
TRBV10-2	TRBJ1-6	-	ASREGQLSSPLH
TRBV5-1	TRBJ2-3	-	ASSGGSSGYTDTQY
TRBV7-9	TRBJ1-1	-	ASSFPGGMNTEAF